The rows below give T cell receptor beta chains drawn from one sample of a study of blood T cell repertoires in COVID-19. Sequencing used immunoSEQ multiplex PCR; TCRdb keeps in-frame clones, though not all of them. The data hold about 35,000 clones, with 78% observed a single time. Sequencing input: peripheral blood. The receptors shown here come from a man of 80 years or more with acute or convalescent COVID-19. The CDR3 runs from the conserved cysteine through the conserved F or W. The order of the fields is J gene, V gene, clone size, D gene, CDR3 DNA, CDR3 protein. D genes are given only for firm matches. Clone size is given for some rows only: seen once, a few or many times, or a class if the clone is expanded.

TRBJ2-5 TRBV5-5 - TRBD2 TGTGCCAGCAGCCAAAAGGAGGGACTAGCCCCCCTAGAGACCCAGTACTTC CASSQKEGLAPLETQYF
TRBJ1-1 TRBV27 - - TGTGCCAGCAGTTCCCAGGGGTGGAACACTGAAGCTTTCTTT CASSSQGWNTEAFF
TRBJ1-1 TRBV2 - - TGTGCCAGCAGTGAAGGTTGGGGGGAGATCGAAGCTTTCTTT CASSEGWGEIEAFF
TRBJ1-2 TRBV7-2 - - TGTGCCAGCAGCTTAATGGGGGCGTATGGCTACACCTTC CASSLMGAYGYTF
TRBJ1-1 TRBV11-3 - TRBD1 TGTGCCAGCAGCTTAGGACAGGGCACTGAAGCTTTCTTT CASSLGQGTEAFF
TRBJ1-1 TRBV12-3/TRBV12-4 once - TGTGCCAGCAGATTAGGCCCAGGGCCAGCTTTCTTT CASRLGPGPAFF
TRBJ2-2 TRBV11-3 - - TGTGCCAGCAGCCCCCAGACGGAGGGGGAGCTGTTTTTT CASSPQTEGELFF
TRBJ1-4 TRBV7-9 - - TGTGCCAGCAGCCTCGGGGGTGTAGGGCTTGAAAAACTGTTTTTT CASSLGGVGLEKLFF
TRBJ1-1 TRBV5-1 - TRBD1 TGCGCCAGCAGCCCCGGGACAGGGACAACTTTCTTT CASSPGTGTTFF
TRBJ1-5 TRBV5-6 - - TGTGCCAGCAGCGTCCGACAGGTCAACGATCAGCCCCAGCATTTT CASSVRQVNDQPQHF
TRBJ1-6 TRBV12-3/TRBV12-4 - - TGTGCCAGCAGTTCGGACCTGCGGGGGAAGGGGTACTTT CASSSDLRGKGYF
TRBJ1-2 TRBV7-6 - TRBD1 TGTGCCAGCAGTTCGACAGGGGGCAACTATGGCTACACCTTC CASSSTGGNYGYTF
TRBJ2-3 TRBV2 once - TGTGCCAGCAGCCTTAGCAATACGCAGTATTTT CASSLSNTQYF
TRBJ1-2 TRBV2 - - TGTGCCAGCAGTGAGAACCGGGGCTATGGCTACACCTTC CASSENRGYGYTF
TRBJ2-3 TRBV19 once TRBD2 TGTGCCAGTAGAGATAGCGGGGGGACCACAGATACGCAGTATTTT CASRDSGGTTDTQYF
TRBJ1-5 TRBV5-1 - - TGCGCCAGCAGCGCGGACAGTAGCAATCAGCCCCAGCATTTT CASSADSSNQPQHF
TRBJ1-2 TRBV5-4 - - TGTGCCAGCAGACCACCCGGGACTCTAATCTATGGCTACACCTTC CASRPPGTLIYGYTF
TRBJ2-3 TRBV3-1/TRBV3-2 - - TGTGCCAGCAGCCGTAACACAGATACGCAGTATTTT CASSRNTDTQYF
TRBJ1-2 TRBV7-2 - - TGTGCCAGCAGCTTTTACCAGGGGCAGGGTTATGGCTACACCTTC CASSFYQGQGYGYTF
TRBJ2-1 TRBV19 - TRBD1 TGTGCCAGTAGTATTTGGGACAGAGACAATGAGCAGTTCTTC CASSIWDRDNEQFF
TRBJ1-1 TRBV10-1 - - TGCGCCAGCAGAGAGGGAGGGGCAGGCACTGAAGCTTTCTTT CASREGGAGTEAFF
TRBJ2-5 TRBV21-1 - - TGTGCCAGGGCCTATGGAGCGGGGGGCCTGGATACGGAGACCCAGTACTTC CARAYGAGGLDTETQYF
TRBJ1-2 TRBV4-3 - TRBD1 TGCGCCAGCAGCCCAGGGGGCGCACGCTATGGCTACACCTTC CASSPGGARYGYTF
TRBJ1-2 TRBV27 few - TGTGCCAGCAGTTTGGCGGGGAGGGGCTACACCTTC CASSLAGRGYTF
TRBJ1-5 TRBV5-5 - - TGTGCCAGCAGCCGGGGGGACGGTAGCAATCAGCCCCAGCATTTT CASSRGDGSNQPQHF
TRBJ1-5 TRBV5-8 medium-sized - TGTGCCAGCAGCCACCCTATCCGTGGTGGCAATCAGCCCCAGCATTTT CASSHPIRGGNQPQHF
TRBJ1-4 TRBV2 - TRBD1 TGTGCCAGCGGCCGGGACAGGGGAGTTGAAAAACTGTTTTTT CASGRDRGVEKLFF
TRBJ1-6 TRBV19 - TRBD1 TGTGCCAGCGACCTGACAGGGAGAGGATCACCCCTCCACTTT CASDLTGRGSPLHF
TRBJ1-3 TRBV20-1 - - TGCAGTGCTACTGAACGGTTCTCTGGAAACACCATATATTTT CSATERFSGNTIYF
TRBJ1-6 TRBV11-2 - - TGTGCCAGCAGCTTCCAGTTTAATTCACCCCTCCACTTT CASSFQFNSPLHF
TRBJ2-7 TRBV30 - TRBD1 TGTGCCTGGAGCCCCGGGGACAGGGAGGAGTACTTC CAWSPGDREEYF
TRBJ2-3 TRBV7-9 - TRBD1 TGTGCCAGCAGCTTCTTAGGACAGGGGGCATCGGATACGCAGTATTTT CASSFLGQGASDTQYF